This TCR beta chain was obtained from a study of T-cell memory formation after mild COVID-19. One entry per CDR3 protein, called by TCRdb with MiXCR from the 5' RACE reads. The sample lists fewer than 700,000 distinct CDR3 sequences; approximately 21% were seen once. V lost 4 bases and J lost 2, with 9 bases in between. The CDR3 totals 14 residues. The V gene's germline CDR1 is MGHDK and CDR2 SYGVNS. The chain recombines TRBV25-1 with TRBJ1-3; D is unresolved. The sequence came from an adult woman who had mild COVID-19 (a few samples of this study predate the infection). Cell type and time point are not known. The sample comprised PBMCs or a T cell subset sorted from them (not recorded which). The CDR3 DNA reads TGTGCCAGCAGTGCGACCGTAACTGGAAACACCATATATTTT. Its protein is CASSATVTGNTIYF.